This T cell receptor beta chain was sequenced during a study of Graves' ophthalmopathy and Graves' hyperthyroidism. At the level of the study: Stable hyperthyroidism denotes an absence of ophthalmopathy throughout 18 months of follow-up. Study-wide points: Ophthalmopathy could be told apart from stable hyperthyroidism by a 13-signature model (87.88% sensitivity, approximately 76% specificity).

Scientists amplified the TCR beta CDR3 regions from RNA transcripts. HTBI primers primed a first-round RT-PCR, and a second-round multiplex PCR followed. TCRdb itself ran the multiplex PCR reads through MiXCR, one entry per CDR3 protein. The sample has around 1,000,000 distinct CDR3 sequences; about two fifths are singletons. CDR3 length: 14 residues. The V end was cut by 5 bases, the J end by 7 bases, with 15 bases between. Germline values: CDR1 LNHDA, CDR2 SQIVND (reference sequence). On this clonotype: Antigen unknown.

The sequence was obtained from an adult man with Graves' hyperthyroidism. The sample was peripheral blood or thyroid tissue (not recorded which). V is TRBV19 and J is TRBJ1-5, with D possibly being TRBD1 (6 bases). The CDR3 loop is CASSSTGARQPQHF. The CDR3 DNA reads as TGTGCCAGTAGTTCCACGGGGGCTCGGCAGCCCCAGCATTTT. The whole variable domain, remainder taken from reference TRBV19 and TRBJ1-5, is DGGITQSPKYLFRKEGQNVTLSCEQNLNHDAMYWYRQDPGQGLRLIYYSQIVNDFQKGDIAEGYSVSREKKESFPLTVTSAQKNPTAFYLCASSSTGARQPQHFGDGTRLSIL.